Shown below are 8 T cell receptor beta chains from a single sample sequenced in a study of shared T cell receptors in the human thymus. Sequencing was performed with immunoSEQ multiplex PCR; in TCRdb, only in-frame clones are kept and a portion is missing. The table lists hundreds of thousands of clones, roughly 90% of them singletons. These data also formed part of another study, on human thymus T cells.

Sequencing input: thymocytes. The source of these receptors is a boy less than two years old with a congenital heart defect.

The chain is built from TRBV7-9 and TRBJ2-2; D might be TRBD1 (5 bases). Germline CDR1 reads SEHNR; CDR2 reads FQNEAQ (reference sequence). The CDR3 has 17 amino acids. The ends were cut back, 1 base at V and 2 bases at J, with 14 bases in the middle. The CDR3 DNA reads TGTGCCAGCAGCTTAGAATTAGGGGTTATAAACACCGGGGAGCTGTTTTTT. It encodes CASSLELGVINTGELFF.

The chain's CDR3 is CASSLWGTSLGNEQFF. The DNA for the CDR3 is TGTGCCAGCAGCTTATGGGGGACTAGCCTCGGCAATGAGCAGTTCTTC. V is TRBV7-3 and J is TRBJ2-1; 9 bases are shared with TRBD2. The CDR3 spans 16 residues. The J segment lost 6 bases and the V segment lost 2 bases, leaving 8 bases of the junction unmatched. Germline CDR1 is SGHTA and CDR2 is FQGTGA.

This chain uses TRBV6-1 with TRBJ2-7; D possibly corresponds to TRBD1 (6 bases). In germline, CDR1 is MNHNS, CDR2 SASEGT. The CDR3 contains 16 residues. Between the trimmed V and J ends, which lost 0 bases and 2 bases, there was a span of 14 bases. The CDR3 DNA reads TGTGCCAGCAGTGAAGCGCTTCACAGGGAAACCTACGAGCAGTACTTC. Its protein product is CASSEALHRETYEQYF.

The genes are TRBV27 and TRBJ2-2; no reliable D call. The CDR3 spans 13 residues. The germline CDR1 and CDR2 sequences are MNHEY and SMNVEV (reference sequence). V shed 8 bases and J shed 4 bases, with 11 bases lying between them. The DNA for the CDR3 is TGTGCCAGCGCGGCCTCTGGCACCGGGGAGCTGTTTTTT. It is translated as CASAASGTGELFF.

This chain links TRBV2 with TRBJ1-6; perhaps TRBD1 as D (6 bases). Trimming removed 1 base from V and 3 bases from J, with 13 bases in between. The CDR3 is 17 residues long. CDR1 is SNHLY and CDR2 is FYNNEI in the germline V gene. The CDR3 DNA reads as TGTGCCAGCAGTGAAGGTAGACGGACAGACTATAATTCACCCCTCCACTTT. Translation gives CASSEGRRTDYNSPLHF.

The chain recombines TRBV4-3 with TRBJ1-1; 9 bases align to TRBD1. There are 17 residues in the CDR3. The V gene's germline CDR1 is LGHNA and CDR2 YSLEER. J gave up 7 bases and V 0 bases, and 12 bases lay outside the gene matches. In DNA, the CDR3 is TGCGCCAGCAGCCAAGAGCCGAATTACAGGGGGCAAAATGAAGCTTTCTTT. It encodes CASSQEPNYRGQNEAFF.

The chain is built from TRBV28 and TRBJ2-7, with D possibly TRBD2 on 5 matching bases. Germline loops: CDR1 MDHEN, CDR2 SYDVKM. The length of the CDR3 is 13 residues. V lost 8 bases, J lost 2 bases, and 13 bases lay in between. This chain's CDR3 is CASPGENTYEQYF. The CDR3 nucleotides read TGTGCCAGCCCCGGGGAGAACACCTACGAGCAGTACTTC.

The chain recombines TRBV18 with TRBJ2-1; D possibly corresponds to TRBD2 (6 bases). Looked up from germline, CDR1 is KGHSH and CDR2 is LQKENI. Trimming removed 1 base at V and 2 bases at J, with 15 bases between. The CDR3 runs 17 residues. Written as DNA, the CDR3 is TGTGCCAGCTCACCACGGTACGTTAGCGGCCCCTACAATGAGCAGTTCTTC. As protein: CASSPRYVSGPYNEQFF.